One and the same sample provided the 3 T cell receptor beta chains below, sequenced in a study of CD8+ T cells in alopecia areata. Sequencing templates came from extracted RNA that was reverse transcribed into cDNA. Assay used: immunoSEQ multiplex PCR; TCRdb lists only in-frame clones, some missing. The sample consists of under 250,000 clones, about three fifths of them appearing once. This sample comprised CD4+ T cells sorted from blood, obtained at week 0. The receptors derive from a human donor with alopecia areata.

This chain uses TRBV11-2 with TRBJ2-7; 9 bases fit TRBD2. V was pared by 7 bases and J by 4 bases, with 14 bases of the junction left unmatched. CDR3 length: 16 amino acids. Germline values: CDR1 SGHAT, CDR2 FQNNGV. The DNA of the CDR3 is TGTGCCAGCACCCCCCTTTGGACTAGCGTTGTGTACGAGCAGTACTTC. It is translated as CASTPLWTSVVYEQYF. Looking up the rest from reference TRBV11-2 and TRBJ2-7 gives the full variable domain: EAGVAQSPRYKIIEKRQSVAFWCNPISGHATLYWYQQILGQGPKLLIQFQNNGVVDDSQLPKDRFSAERLKGVDSTLKIQPAKLEDSAVYLCASTPLWTSVVYEQYFGPGTRLTVT.

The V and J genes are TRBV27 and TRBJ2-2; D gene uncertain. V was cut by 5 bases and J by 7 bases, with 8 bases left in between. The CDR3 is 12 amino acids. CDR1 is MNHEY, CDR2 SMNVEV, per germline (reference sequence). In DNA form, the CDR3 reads TGTGCCAGCAGTCTCGTAGTCGGGGAGCTGTTTTTT. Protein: CASSLVVGELFF.

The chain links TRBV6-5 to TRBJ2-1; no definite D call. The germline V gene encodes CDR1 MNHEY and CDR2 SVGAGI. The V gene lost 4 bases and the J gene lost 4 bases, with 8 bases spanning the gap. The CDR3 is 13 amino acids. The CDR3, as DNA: TGTGCCAGCAGTTGGAGCTTTTACAATGAGCAGTTCTTC. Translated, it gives CASSWSFYNEQFF.